This passage covers 29 T cell receptor beta chains from one sample sequenced in a study of blood T cells in healthy people across ages. Primed by a sample-barcoded 5' primer and a J-beta primer mix, a second PCR proceeded for roughly 7 to 11 cycles. TCRdb analysed the 5' RACE reads with MiXCR anew, one entry per CDR3 protein. The profile shows 1 million to 1.2 million distinct CDR3 sequences, about two fifths of them singletons. Input material: blood. These TCRs come from a young man in good health.

The rearrangement links TRBV4-2 to TRBJ2-5; 7 bases map to TRBD2. CDR1 is LGHNA, CDR2 YNFKEQ, per germline. The CDR3 totals 14 residues. V trimming: 3 bases; J trimming: 2 bases; junction bases outside the gene matches: 3. The CDR3 nucleotides read TGTGCCAGCAGCCAGGGGACTACTCAAGAGACCCAGTACTTC. It yields the protein CASSQGTTQETQYF.

The gene calls are TRBV28 and TRBJ2-7; D may be TRBD1 or TRBD2 (5 bases each). Per the germline V gene, CDR1 is MDHEN and CDR2 is SYDVKM. There are 19 residues in the CDR3. Trimming left V 6 bases short and J 7 bases short, with 34 bases between. The CDR3 DNA reads as TGTGCCAGCAGCTTCTTTGGGGCTGACAGCGGACACATCCACAATGAGCAGTACTTC. Translating gives CASSFFGADSGHIHNEQYF.

The rearrangement uses TRBV4-3 and TRBJ2-6, with unresolved D. V was clipped by 4 bases and J by 0 bases, with 7 bases between them. Germline V lookup: CDR1 LGHNA, CDR2 YSLEER. CDR3 length: 15 residues. Here the CDR3 reads CASSPFRSGANVLTF. As DNA, the CDR3 is TGCGCCAGCAGCCCCTTCCGCTCTGGGGCCAACGTCCTGACTTTC.

This clonotype was counted only a few times. This sequence joins TRBV5-5 and TRBJ1-2, with a weak D call TRBD1 (5 bases). The germline V gene has CDR1 SGHKS and CDR2 YYEKEE (reference sequence). CDR3 size: 13 residues. V was shortened by 6 bases and J by 4 bases, with 13 bases between the two germline ends. The CDR3 DNA follows: TGTGCCAGCAAAGGGGAGACCTTCTATGGCTACACCTTC. Translating it yields CASKGETFYGYTF. The complete variable domain, with remaining parts taken from reference TRBV5-5 and TRBJ1-2, reads DAGVTQSPTHLIKTRGQQVTLRCSPISGHKSVSWYQQVLGQGPQFIFQYYEKEERGRGNFPDRFSARQFPNYSSELNVNALLLGDSALYLCASKGETFYGYTFGSGTRLTVV.

This clonotype has only a few counts. This chain joins TRBV18 and TRBJ2-3; tentative D call: TRBD1 (5 bases). Per germline, CDR1 KGHSH and CDR2 LQKENI. The CDR3 sequence is 15 residues long. The V end was cut by 3 bases, the J end by 2 bases, with 12 bases between. The CDR3 DNA is TGTGCCAGCTCACCGTCGACAGAGGCCACAGATACGCAGTATTTT. It yields the protein CASSPSTEATDTQYF.

The chain joins TRBV20-1 to TRBJ1-4; D is ambiguous. The CDR3 has 13 residues. The V and J ends lost 2 bases and 8 bases respectively, with 12 bases between them. The germline V gene encodes CDR1 DFQATT and CDR2 SNEGSKA (reference sequence). CDR3 in amino acids: CSARLRSGEKLFF. Written as DNA, the CDR3 is TGCAGTGCTAGACTGCGGAGCGGAGAAAAACTGTTTTTT.

This clonotype has more than one count but fewer than ten. The chain is built from TRBV7-2 and TRBJ1-5, with D possibly being TRBD1 (5 bases). Germline-derived CDR1 and CDR2 are SGHTA and FQGNSA. Trimming shortened V by 1 base and J by 4 bases, and 8 bases separated the two germline ends. CDR3 length: 14 amino acids. The CDR3 sequence is CASSLVRGNQPQHF. The CDR3 DNA reads TGTGCCAGCAGCTTAGTTCGGGGGAATCAGCCCCAGCATTTT.

The chain employs TRBV9 and TRBJ2-7; D not certain. This CDR3 spans 14 amino acids. Germline lookup yields CDR1 SGDLS and CDR2 YYNGEE. Deletions cut 0 bases from V and 2 bases from J, with 9 bases between. Here the CDR3 reads CASSVGPTTYEQYF. For the CDR3, the DNA is TGTGCCAGCAGCGTAGGCCCCACCACCTACGAGCAGTACTTC.

The chain is built from TRBV7-9 and TRBJ1-2; TRBD1 matches at 7 bases. The CDR3 covers 15 residues. Germline-derived CDR1 and CDR2 are SEHNR and FQNEAQ (reference sequence). Trimming took 10 bases from V and 0 from J; bases not matched to a gene: 11. CDR3 sequence (DNA): TGTGCCACCACGGACAGGCTCGAGCCTAACTATGGCTACACCTTC. This translates into CATTDRLEPNYGYTF.

The chain carries TRBV29-1 and TRBJ2-3; D uncertain. V was pared by 4 bases and J by 1 base, with 12 bases between. Germline CDR1 SQVTM, CDR2 ANQGSEA. The CDR3 runs to 14 residues. The CDR3 loop is CSVGAWPRTDTQYF. DNA for the CDR3: TGCAGCGTTGGGGCATGGCCACGCACAGATACGCAGTATTTT.

This clonotype was detected only a few times. The J gene is TRBJ1-2, the V gene TRBV2; TRBD1 might be the D (6 bases). The germline V gene has CDR1 SNHLY and CDR2 FYNNEI. The CDR3 has 14 residues. The germline V and J ends were trimmed by 5 bases and 7 bases, with 17 bases remaining between them. The CDR3 nucleotides are TGTGCCAGCAGTCAATACAGGGAGCCGGGTGGCTACACCTTC. It specifies CASSQYREPGGYTF.

This rearrangement joins TRBV5-5 to TRBJ1-1; TRBD1 aligns across 11 bases. The junction had 2 bases not matched to a gene; V was cut back by 4 bases and J by 6 bases. The germline CDR1 and CDR2 sequences are SGHKS and YYEKEE (reference sequence). The CDR3 is 13 amino acids. The CDR3 nucleotides are TGTGCCAGCAGCCGGGGACAGGGGGCTGAAGCTTTCTTT. This encodes CASSRGQGAEAFF.

This clonotype has just a few counts. V and J are TRBV12-3 or TRBV12-4 and TRBJ1-1; no definite D call. CDR3 length: 13 amino acids. V lost 2 bases and J 4 bases, leaving 8 bases between the germline ends. The CDR3: CASSLWGSTEAFF. CDR3 nucleotides: TGTGCCAGCAGTTTATGGGGTAGCACTGAAGCTTTCTTT.

The chain couples TRBV6-1 to TRBJ1-4; D perhaps matches TRBD1 (5 bases). CDR3 size: 14 residues. Germline V gives CDR1 MNHNS, CDR2 SASEGT. Trimming stripped 6 bases from V and 7 bases from J, with 15 bases between. The CDR3 bases are TGTGCCAGCAGCGGACATCCCTCCGGTGAAAAACTGTTTTTT. Its translation: CASSGHPSGEKLFF.

This chain links TRBV4-2 with TRBJ1-4; 8 nucleotides align to TRBD1. V lost 3 bases and J lost 2; bases outside the gene matches: 8. The germline gives CDR1 LGHNA, CDR2 YNFKEQ. CDR3 length: 17 residues. CDR3: CASSHLRGQGTNEKLFF. Written as DNA, the CDR3 is TGTGCCAGCAGCCACCTTCGAGGACAGGGCACTAATGAAAAACTGTTTTTT.

This sequence joins TRBV7-2 and TRBJ2-1, with TRBD1 matching over 8 bases. The CDR3 is made up of 14 amino acids. The ends lost 1 base at V and 9 bases at J; junction bases unmatched: 5. Germline V gene data show CDR1 as SGHTA and CDR2 as FQGNSA. The CDR3 region is CASSLDAGTGEQFF. The DNA of the CDR3 is TGTGCCAGCAGCTTAGACGCCGGGACAGGTGAGCAGTTCTTC.

The J gene is TRBJ2-1, the V gene TRBV4-1; 10 bases line up with TRBD1. V lost 2 bases, J lost 3 bases, and 7 bases stayed unmatched. The CDR3 sequence is 17 residues long. Germline assignment: CDR1 MGHRA and CDR2 YSYEKL. CDR3 in DNA: TGCGCCAGCAGCCAAACAGGGGGACAGGGGATCTACAATGAGCAGTTCTTC. It codes for CASSQTGGQGIYNEQFF.

The J gene is TRBJ2-3, the V gene TRBV20-1; 8 bases fit TRBD1. CDR3 length: 13 amino acids. V lost 3 bases to trimming and J lost 2 bases; unmatched junction nucleotides: 1. Germline CDR1 DFQATT, CDR2 SNEGSKA (reference sequence). CDR3 in amino acids: CSASRGLTDTQYF. The DNA for the CDR3 is TGCAGTGCTAGCAGGGGGCTCACAGATACGCAGTATTTT.

There are a few counts of this clonotype. V and J are TRBV4-1 and TRBJ2-3; D call uncertain. Germline loops: CDR1 MGHRA, CDR2 YSYEKL. This CDR3 has 15 amino acids. The V end was cut by 2 bases, the J end by 1 base, with 10 bases between. The CDR3 loop is CASSQQVYGTDTQYF. The CDR3 DNA sequence: TGCGCCAGCAGCCAACAGGTATACGGCACAGATACGCAGTATTTT.

V is TRBV3-1 and J is TRBJ1-4; no firm D call. Per germline, CDR1 LGHDT and CDR2 YNNKEL (reference sequence). V was clipped by 1 base and J by 5 bases, with 11 bases between them. The CDR3 is made up of 15 amino acids. CDR3 DNA sequence: TGTGCCAGCAGCCAAGGTGGAGTCAGGAATGAAAAACTGTTTTTT. It encodes CASSQGGVRNEKLFF.

The chain has TRBV12-3 or TRBV12-4 and TRBJ1-2; D is unclear. V gave up 5 bases and J gave up 10 bases, with 17 bases separating them. This CDR3 comprises 13 residues. For the CDR3, the DNA is TGTGCCAGCAGTCCCATGACAACTCGGGACTACACCTTC. It is translated as CASSPMTTRDYTF.

The chain uses TRBV27 and TRBJ2-1; either TRBD1 or TRBD2 may supply D (5 bases each). V was pared by 5 bases and J by 0 bases, with 14 bases between. This CDR3 has 16 residues. Germline CDR1 reads MNHEY; CDR2 reads SMNVEV (reference sequence). The CDR3, as DNA: TGTGCCAGCAGTCCAGTAGGGACCAGCTCCTACAATGAGCAGTTCTTC. It encodes CASSPVGTSSYNEQFF.

The table lists this clonotype with a few counts. The gene calls are TRBV3-1 and TRBJ1-4; possibly TRBD1 for D (5 bases). Germline V gene sequence: CDR1 LGHDT, CDR2 YNNKEL (reference sequence). Trimming removed 4 bases from V and 4 bases from J, with 16 bases in between. CDR3 length: 16 residues. The CDR3 sequence: CASSPRTGTGNEKLFF. In DNA, the CDR3 is TGTGCCAGCAGCCCCCGGACGGGGACGGGTAATGAAAAACTGTTTTTT.

This clonotype has only a few counts. This chain joins TRBV7-2 and TRBJ2-2; no reliable D call. The CDR3 totals 11 residues. Looked up from germline, CDR1 is SGHTA and CDR2 is FQGNSA. V shed 6 bases and J shed 8 bases, with 7 bases lying between them. The CDR3 loop reads CASRAVGELFF. The CDR3 DNA reads TGTGCCAGCAGGGCCGTAGGGGAGCTGTTTTTT.

In DNA, the CDR3 is TGTGCCAGCACCCCGAGGGCAGGGGATAGTAGCCCCTATAATTCACCCCTCCACTTT. It yields the protein CASTPRAGDSSPYNSPLHF. This chain links TRBV27 with TRBJ1-6; D is possibly TRBD1 (6 bases). Germline CDR1 and CDR2: MNHEY and SMNVEV (reference sequence). This CDR3 contains 19 residues. Trimming shortened V by 7 bases and J by 2 bases, and 24 bases separated the two germline ends.

The chain is built from TRBV29-1 and TRBJ2-1, with D perhaps assigned TRBD1 or TRBD2 (7 bases each). In germline, CDR1 is SQVTM, CDR2 ANQGSEA. The V and J ends lost 8 bases and 8 bases respectively, with 22 bases between them. CDR3 length: 14 residues. CDR3 nucleotide sequence: TGCAGCCTAAATGGGCCAGGGGGAGGGGATGAGCAGTTCTTC. Translated: CSLNGPGGGDEQFF.

The V call is TRBV20-1, the J call TRBJ2-1; D is ambiguous. The DNA matches TRBJ2-7 better at its end, which makes the J call doubtful. The germline gives CDR1 DFQATT, CDR2 SNEGSKA (reference sequence). The CDR3 sequence is 14 residues long. CDR3: CSARTLSSYNEQYF. CDR3 DNA: TGCAGTGCCAGGACCCTGAGCTCCTACAATGAGCAGTACTTC.

This clonotype occurred many times. The rearrangement joins TRBV14 to TRBJ2-5, with D possibly matching TRBD2 (6 bases). The V and J ends lost 3 bases and 1 base respectively, with 12 bases between them. Germline CDR1 is SGHDN and CDR2 is FVKESK. This CDR3 spans 15 amino acids. The CDR3 sequence is CASSHLGGFQETQYF. DNA for the CDR3: TGTGCCAGCAGCCACCTTGGAGGGTTCCAAGAGACCCAGTACTTC.

The V gene is TRBV28, the J gene TRBJ2-5; 8 nucleotides align to TRBD2. Germline V gene sequence: CDR1 MDHEN, CDR2 SYDVKM. The CDR3 covers 16 residues. With 5 bases clipped from V and 0 bases from J, the junction kept 8 bases outside the gene matches. The CDR3 region is CASSPTSGGYQETQYF. The DNA for the CDR3 is TGTGCCAGCAGTCCCACTAGCGGTGGGTACCAAGAGACCCAGTACTTC.